This TCR beta chain was identified during a study of beta chain features in type 1 diabetes. Study-wide results and caveats: Moderate but significant shortening of TCRB CDR3s was recorded in all four CD4+ subsets from Type 1 diabetes patients.

Germline-derived CDR1 and CDR2 are SGDLS and YYNGEE. V was shortened by 6 bases and J by 0 bases, with 14 bases between the two germline ends. CDR3 length: 15 residues. Notes on this clone: What it recognizes is unknown.

Of the isolated RNA, all was reverse transcribed, and so the sequenced material was expressed TCRB transcripts. The assay was immunoSEQ multiplex PCR, and TCRdb's table has in-frame clones only and misses some. The sample consists of 300,000 to 450,000 clones, about 12% of them appearing once. The specimen sequenced was naive CD4+ T cells from blood. This receptor was obtained from a woman in her late teens or twenties with type 1 diabetes. The gene calls are TRBV9 and TRBJ2-3; D perhaps matches TRBD1 (5 bases). CDR3: CASTVWGTSTDTQYF. The CDR3 nucleotides read TGTGCCAGCACCGTTTGGGGCACTAGCACAGATACGCAGTATTTT.